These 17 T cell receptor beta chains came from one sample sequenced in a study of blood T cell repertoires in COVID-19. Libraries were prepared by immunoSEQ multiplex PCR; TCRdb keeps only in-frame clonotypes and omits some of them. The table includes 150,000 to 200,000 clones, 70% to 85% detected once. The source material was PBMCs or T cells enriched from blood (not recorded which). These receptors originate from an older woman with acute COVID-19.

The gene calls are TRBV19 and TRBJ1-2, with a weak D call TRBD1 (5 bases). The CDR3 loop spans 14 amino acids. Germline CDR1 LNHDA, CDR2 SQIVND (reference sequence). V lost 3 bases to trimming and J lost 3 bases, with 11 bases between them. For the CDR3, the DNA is TGTGCCAGTAGTATTGGGGGGATGGACTATGGCTACACCTTC. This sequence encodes CASSIGGMDYGYTF.

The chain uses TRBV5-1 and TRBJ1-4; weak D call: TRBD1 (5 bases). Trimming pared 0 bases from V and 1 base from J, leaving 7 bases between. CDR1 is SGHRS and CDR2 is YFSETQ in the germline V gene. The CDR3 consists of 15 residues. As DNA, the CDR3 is TGCGCCAGCAGCTTGGGGAGGGGAACTAATGAAAAACTGTTTTTT. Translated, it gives CASSLGRGTNEKLFF. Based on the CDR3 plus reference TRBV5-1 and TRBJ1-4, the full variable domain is KAGVTQTPRYLIKTRGQQVTLSCSPISGHRSVSWYQQTPGQGLQFLFEYFSETQRNKGNFPGRFSGRQFSNSRSEMNVSTLELGDSALYLCASSLGRGTNEKLFFGSGTQLSVL.

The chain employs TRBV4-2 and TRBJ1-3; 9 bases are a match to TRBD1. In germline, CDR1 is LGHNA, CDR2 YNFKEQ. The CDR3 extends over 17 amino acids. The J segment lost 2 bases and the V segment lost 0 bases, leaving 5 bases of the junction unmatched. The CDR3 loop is CASSQDKQGAAGNTIYF. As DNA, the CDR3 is TGTGCCAGCAGCCAAGATAAACAGGGGGCGGCTGGAAACACCATATATTTT.

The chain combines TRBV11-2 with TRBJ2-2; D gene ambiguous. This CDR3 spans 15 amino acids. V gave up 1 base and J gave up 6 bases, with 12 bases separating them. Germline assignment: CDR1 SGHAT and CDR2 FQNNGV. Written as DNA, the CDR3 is TGTGCCAGCAGCTTAGGGTCCGGTGCGCCCGGGGAGCTGTTTTTT. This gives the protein CASSLGSGAPGELFF.

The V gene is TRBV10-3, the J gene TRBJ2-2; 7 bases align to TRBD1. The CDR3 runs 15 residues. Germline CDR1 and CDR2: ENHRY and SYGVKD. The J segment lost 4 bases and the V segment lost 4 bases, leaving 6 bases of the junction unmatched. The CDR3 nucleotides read TGTGCCATCAGTGTCCGGGACAGCGGCACCGGGGAGCTGTTTTTT. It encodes CAISVRDSGTGELFF.

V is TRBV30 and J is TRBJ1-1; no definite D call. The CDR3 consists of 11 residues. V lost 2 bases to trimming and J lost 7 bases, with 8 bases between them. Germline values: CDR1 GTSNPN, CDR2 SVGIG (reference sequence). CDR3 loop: CAWSTRGEAFF. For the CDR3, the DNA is TGTGCCTGGAGTACCCGGGGTGAAGCTTTCTTT.

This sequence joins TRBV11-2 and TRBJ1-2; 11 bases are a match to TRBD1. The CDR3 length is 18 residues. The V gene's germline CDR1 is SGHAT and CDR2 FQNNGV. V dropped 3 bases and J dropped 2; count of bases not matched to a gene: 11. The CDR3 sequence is CASSLALRTGGANYGYTF. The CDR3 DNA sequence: TGTGCCAGCAGCTTGGCCCTACGGACAGGGGGCGCAAACTATGGCTACACCTTC. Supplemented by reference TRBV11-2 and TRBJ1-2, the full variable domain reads EAGVAQSPRYKIIEKRQSVAFWCNPISGHATLYWYQQILGQGPKLLIQFQNNGVVDDSQLPKDRFSAERLKGVDSTLKIQPAKLEDSAVYLCASSLALRTGGANYGYTFGSGTRLTVV.

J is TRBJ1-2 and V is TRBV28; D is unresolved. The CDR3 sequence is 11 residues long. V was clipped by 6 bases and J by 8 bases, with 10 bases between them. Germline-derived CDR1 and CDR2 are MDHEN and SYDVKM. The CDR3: CASRREIGYTF. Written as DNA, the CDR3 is TGTGCCAGCAGGAGGGAAATAGGCTACACCTTC.

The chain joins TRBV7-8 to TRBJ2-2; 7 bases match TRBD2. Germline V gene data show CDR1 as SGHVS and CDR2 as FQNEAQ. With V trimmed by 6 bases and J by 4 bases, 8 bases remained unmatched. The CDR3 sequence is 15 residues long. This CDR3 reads CASSQGLVLTGELFF. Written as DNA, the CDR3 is TGTGCCAGCAGTCAAGGACTAGTCCTCACCGGGGAGCTGTTTTTT.

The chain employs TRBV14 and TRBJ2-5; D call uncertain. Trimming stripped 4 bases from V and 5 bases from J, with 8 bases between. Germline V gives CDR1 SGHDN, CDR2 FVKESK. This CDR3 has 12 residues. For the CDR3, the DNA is TGTGCCAGCAGCCCCTCTGCGGAGACCCAGTACTTC. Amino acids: CASSPSAETQYF.

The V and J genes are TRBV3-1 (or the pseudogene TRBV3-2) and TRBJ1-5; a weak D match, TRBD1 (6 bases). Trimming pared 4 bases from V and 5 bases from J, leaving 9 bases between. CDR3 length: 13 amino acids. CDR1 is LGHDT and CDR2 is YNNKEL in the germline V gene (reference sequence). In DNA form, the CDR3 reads TGTGCCAGCAGCCGGGACACAGATCAGCCCCAGCATTTT. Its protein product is CASSRDTDQPQHF.

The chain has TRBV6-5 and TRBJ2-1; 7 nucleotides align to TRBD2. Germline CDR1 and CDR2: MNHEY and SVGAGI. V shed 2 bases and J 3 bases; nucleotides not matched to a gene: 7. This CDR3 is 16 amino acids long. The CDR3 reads CASSYHAGEVYNEQFF. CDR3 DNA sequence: TGTGCCAGCAGTTACCACGCGGGAGAAGTCTACAATGAGCAGTTCTTC.

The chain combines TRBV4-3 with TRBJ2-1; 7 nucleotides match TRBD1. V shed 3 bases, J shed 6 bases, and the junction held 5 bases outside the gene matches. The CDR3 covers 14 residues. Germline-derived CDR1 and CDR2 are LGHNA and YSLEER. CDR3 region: CASSQAGTANEQFF. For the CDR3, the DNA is TGCGCCAGCAGCCAGGCTGGGACAGCCAATGAGCAGTTCTTC.

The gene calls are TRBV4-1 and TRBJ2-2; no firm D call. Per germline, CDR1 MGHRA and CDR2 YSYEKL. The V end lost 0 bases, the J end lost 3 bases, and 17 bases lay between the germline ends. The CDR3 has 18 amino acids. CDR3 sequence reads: CASSQDGLVQVHTGELFF. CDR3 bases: TGCGCCAGCAGCCAAGACGGATTGGTTCAGGTTCACACCGGGGAGCTGTTTTTT.

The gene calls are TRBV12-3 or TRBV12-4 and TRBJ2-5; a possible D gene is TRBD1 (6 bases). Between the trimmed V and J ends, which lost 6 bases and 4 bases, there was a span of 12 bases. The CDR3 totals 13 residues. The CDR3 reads CASSVRGGETQYF. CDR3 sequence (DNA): TGTGCCAGCAGCGTCAGGGGTGGAGAGACCCAGTACTTC.

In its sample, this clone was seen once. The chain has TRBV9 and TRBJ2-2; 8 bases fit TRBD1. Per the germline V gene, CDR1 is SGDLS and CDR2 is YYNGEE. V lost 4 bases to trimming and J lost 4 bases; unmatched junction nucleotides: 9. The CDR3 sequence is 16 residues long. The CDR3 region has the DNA TGTGCCAGCAGCTACCGGACAGGGATAACCACCGGGGAGCTGTTTTTT. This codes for CASSYRTGITTGELFF.

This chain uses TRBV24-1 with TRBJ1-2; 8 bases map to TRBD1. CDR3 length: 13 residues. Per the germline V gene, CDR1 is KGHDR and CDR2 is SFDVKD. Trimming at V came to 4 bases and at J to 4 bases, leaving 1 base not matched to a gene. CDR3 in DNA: TGTGCCACCAGTGAGGACAGGGCCTATGGCTACACCTTC. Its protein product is CATSEDRAYGYTF.